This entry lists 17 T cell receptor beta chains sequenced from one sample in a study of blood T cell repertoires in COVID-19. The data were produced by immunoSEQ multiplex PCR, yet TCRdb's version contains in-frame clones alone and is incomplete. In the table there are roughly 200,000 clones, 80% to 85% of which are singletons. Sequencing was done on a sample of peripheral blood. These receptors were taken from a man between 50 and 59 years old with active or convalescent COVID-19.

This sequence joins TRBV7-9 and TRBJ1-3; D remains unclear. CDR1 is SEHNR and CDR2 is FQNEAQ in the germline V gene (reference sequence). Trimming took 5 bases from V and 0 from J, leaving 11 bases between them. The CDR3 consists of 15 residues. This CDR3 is CASSSDPGSGNTIYF. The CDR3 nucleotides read TGTGCCAGCAGCAGCGACCCCGGCTCTGGAAACACCATATATTTT.

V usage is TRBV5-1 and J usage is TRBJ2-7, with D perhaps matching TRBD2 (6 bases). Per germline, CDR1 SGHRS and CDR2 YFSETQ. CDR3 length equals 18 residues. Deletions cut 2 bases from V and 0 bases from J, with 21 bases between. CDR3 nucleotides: TGCGCCAGCAGCTTAGGCGCCGGCGGGGTCCATAGCTCCTACGAGCAGTACTTC. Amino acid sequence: CASSLGAGGVHSSYEQYF.

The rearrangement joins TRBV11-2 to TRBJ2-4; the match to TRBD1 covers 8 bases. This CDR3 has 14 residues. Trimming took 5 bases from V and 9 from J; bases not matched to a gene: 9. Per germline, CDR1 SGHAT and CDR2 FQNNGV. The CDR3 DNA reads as TGTGCCAGCAGCCCGCGGACAGGGAAAGCCATTCAGTACTTC. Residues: CASSPRTGKAIQYF.

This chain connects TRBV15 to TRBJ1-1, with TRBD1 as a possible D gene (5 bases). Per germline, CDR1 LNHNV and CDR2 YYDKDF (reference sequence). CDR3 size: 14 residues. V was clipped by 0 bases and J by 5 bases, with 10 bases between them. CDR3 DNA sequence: TGTGCCACCAGCAGAGATATCAGGGAAACTGAAGCTTTCTTT. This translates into CATSRDIRETEAFF.

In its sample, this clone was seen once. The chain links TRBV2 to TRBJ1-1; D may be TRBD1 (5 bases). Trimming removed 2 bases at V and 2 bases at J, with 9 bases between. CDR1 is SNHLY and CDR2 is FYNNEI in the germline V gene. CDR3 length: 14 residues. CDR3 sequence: CASSETRANTEAFF. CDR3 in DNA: TGTGCCAGCAGTGAAACCAGGGCAAACACTGAAGCTTTCTTT.

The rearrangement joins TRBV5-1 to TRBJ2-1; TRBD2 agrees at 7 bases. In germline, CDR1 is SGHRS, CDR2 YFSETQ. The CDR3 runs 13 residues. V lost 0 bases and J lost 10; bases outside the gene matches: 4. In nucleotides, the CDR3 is TGCGCCAGCAGCTTGGCACTAGCGCACGAGCAGTTCTTC. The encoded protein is CASSLALAHEQFF.

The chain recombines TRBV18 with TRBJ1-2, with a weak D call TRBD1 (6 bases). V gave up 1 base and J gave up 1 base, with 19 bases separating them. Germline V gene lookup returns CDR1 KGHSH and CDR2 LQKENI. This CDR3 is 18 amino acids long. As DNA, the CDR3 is TGTGCCAGCTCACCACGTGAGGCAGGGGTACAGGATAACTATGGCTACACCTTC. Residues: CASSPREAGVQDNYGYTF.

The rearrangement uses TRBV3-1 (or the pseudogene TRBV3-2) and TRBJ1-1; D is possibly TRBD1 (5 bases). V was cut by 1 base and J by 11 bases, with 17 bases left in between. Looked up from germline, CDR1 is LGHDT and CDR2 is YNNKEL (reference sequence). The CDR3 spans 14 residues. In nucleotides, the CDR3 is TGTGCCAGCAGCCAAGCTTCGGGGGGGGGAGGCGCTTTCTTT. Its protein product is CASSQASGGGGAFF.

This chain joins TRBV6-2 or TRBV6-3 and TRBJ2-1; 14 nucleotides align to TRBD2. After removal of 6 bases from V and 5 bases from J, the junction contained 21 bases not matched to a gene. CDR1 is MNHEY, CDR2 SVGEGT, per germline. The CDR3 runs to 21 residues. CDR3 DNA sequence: TGTGCCAGCAGCTCCATCCGGCGGACTAGCGGGGGGCCAAGTTGGGACAATGAGCAGTTCTTC. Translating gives CASSSIRRTSGGPSWDNEQFF.

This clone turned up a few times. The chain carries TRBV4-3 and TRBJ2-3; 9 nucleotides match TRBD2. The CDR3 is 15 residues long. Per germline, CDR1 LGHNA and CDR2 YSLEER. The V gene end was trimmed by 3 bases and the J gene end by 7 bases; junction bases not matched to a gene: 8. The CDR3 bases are TGCGCCAGCAGCCAGGGGCGGGGGGGCGCAAATACGCAGTATTTT. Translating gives CASSQGRGGANTQYF.

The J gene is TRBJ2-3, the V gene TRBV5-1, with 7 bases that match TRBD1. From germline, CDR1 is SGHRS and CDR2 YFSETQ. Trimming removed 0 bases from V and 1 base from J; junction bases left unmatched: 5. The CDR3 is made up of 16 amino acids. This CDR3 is CASSLDRGSGTDTQYF. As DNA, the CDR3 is TGCGCCAGCAGCTTGGACAGGGGATCAGGCACAGATACGCAGTATTTT.

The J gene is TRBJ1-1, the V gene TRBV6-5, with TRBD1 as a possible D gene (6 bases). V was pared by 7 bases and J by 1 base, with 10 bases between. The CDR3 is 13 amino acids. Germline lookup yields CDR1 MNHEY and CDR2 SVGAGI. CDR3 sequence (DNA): TGTGCCAGCACCAGGGGCCGGAACACTGAAGCTTTCTTT. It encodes CASTRGRNTEAFF.

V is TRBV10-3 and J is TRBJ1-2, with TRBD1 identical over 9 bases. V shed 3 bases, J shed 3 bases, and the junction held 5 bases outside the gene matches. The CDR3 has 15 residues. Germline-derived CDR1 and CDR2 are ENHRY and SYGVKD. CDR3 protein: CAISEVTGGHYGYTF. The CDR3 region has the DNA TGTGCCATCAGTGAAGTCACAGGGGGCCACTATGGCTACACCTTC.

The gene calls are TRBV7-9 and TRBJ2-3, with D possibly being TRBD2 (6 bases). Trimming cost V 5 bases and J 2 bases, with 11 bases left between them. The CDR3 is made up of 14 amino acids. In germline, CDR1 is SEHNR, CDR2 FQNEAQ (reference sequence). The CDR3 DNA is TGTGCCAGCAGCCTTCGGGAGTACACAGATACGCAGTATTTT. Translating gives CASSLREYTDTQYF.

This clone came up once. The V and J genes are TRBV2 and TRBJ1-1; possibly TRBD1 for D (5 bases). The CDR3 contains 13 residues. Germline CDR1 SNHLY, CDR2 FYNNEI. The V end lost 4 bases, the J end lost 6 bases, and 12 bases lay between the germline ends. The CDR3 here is CASSVGRGAEAFF. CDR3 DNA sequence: TGTGCCAGCAGTGTGGGGAGGGGCGCTGAAGCTTTCTTT.

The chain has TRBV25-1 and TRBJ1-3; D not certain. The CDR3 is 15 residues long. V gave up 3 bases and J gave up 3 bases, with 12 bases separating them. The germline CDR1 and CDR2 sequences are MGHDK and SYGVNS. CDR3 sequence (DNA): TGTGCCAGCAGTGAGGAGGAGGGTCTTGGAAACACCATATATTTT. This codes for CASSEEEGLGNTIYF.

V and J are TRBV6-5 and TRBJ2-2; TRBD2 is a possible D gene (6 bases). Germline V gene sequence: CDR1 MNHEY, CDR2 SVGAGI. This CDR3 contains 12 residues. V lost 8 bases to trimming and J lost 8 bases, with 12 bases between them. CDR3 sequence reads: CASHYSGGELFF. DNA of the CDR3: TGTGCCAGCCACTACAGCGGGGGGGAGCTGTTTTTT.